What follows are 25 T cell receptor beta chains derived from one specimen sequenced in a study of shared clonotypes between healthy human individuals. Profiled with immunoSEQ multiplex PCR; TCRdb holds only in-frame clones, not every one. Among 2 million to 3 million clones listed, roughly 93% were seen once. The sequenced material came from naive CD4+ T cells from PBMCs. As for subset: CD45RA+ positively selected. These receptors were collected from a man aged 18-30 years in good health. Some clones in this sample may be carry-over from other donors' samples.

The chain combines TRBV5-6 with TRBJ1-6; 7 bases are shared with TRBD1. V was clipped by 4 bases and J by 6 bases; unmatched bases: 7. Germline CDR1 SGHDT, CDR2 YYEEEE. The CDR3 is 15 amino acids. The CDR3 nucleotides read TGTGCCAGCAGCCCATCGGGACAGCTTAATTCACCCCTCCACTTT. This encodes CASSPSGQLNSPLHF.

The V gene is TRBV6-4, the J gene TRBJ2-1, with 8 bases that match TRBD2. The germline gives CDR1 MRHNA, CDR2 SNTAGT. Trimming took 6 bases from V and 0 from J; bases not matched to a gene: 4. The CDR3 contains 15 residues. CDR3 sequence: CASRKSGSSYNEQFF. The CDR3 nucleotides are TGTGCCAGCAGAAAAAGCGGGAGCTCCTACAATGAGCAGTTCTTC.

V usage is TRBV6-5 and J usage is TRBJ2-3, with a possible D match to TRBD1 (6 bases). Germline V gene data show CDR1 as MNHEY and CDR2 as SVGAGI. Trimming pared 2 bases from V and 3 bases from J, leaving 9 bases between. The CDR3 loop spans 14 amino acids. Written as DNA, the CDR3 is TGTGCCAGCAGTTACCCCGGACAGACAGATACGCAGTATTTT. It encodes CASSYPGQTDTQYF.

Concerning this clone itself: Other DNA sequences from this sample encode an identical CDR3 as well. The chain carries TRBV27 and TRBJ1-1, with a tentative D call TRBD1 (5 bases). Germline V gives CDR1 MNHEY, CDR2 SMNVEV (reference sequence). CDR3 length: 14 amino acids. Trimming cost V 2 bases and J 2 bases, with 9 bases left between them. CDR3 DNA: TGTGCCAGCAGTTTACGGCAGGGTAACACTGAAGCTTTCTTT. Amino acid sequence: CASSLRQGNTEAFF.

Comments on this clone: Other DNA sequences in the sample encode the same CDR3. This rearrangement joins TRBV11-3 to TRBJ2-5, with D uncertain. V gave up 3 bases and J gave up 2 bases, with 4 bases separating them. Germline CDR1 is SGHNT and CDR2 is YENEEA. This CDR3 contains 12 residues. The CDR3 nucleotides read TGTGCCAGCAGCTTCGGACAAGAGACCCAGTACTTC. Translated, it gives CASSFGQETQYF.

The gene calls are TRBV5-1 and TRBJ2-7; a weak D match, TRBD2 (5 bases). Germline V gene sequence: CDR1 SGHRS, CDR2 YFSETQ. V lost 0 bases, J lost 0 bases, and 10 bases lay in between. The CDR3 sequence is 15 residues long. The CDR3: CASSLAPGISYEQYF. The CDR3 DNA is TGCGCCAGCAGCTTGGCCCCCGGGATCTCCTACGAGCAGTACTTC.

This clone showed up just once. The CDR3 reads CAITLEGGEQYF. Here the CDR3 DNA reads TGTGCCATCACCCTCGAGGGGGGCGAGCAGTACTTC. The chain links TRBV10-3 to TRBJ2-7, with D tentatively TRBD1 or TRBD2 (6 bases each). Trimming left V 7 bases short and J 6 bases short, with 13 bases between. Looked up from germline, CDR1 is ENHRY and CDR2 is SYGVKD. The CDR3 covers 12 residues.

The J gene is TRBJ2-7, the V gene TRBV5-5, with 8 bases lining up with TRBD1. The CDR3 has 17 residues. J was trimmed by 3 bases and V by 7 bases; bases with no gene match: 18. Germline V gives CDR1 SGHKS, CDR2 YYEKEE (reference sequence). The CDR3 sequence is CASGPTGALLIHYEQYF. DNA of the CDR3: TGTGCCAGCGGGCCGACAGGGGCCCTCTTAATTCACTACGAGCAGTACTTC.

This chain uses TRBV5-5 with TRBJ1-2, with 12 bases matching TRBD1. Trimming took 4 bases from V and 8 from J; bases not matched to a gene: 9. Germline V gene data show CDR1 as SGHKS and CDR2 as YYEKEE (reference sequence). The CDR3 covers 15 residues. CDR3 bases: TGTGCCAGCAGCCCCGGGGACAGGGGGCGTCAAGGCTACACCTTC. It specifies CASSPGDRGRQGYTF. Full variable domain (rest looked up from reference TRBV5-5 and TRBJ1-2): DAGVTQSPTHLIKTRGQQVTLRCSPISGHKSVSWYQQVLGQGPQFIFQYYEKEERGRGNFPDRFSARQFPNYSSELNVNALLLGDSALYLCASSPGDRGRQGYTFGSGTRLTVV.

V gene TRBV11-1 combines with J gene TRBJ2-4, with 7 bases lining up with TRBD1. The length of the CDR3 is 14 residues. V was clipped by 2 bases and J by 6 bases; unmatched bases: 4. Per the germline V gene, CDR1 is SGHAT and CDR2 is FQDESV (reference sequence). DNA of the CDR3: TGTGCCAGCAGCTTACAGGGGGTCACAAACATTCAGTACTTC. Its translation is CASSLQGVTNIQYF. Full variable domain (missing parts from reference TRBV11-1 and TRBJ2-4): EAEVAQSPRYKITEKSQAVAFWCDPISGHATLYWYRQILGQGPELLVQFQDESVVDDSQLPKDRFSAERLKGVDSTLKIQPAELGDSAMYLCASSLQGVTNIQYFGAGTRLSVL.

This clone was seen a handful of times. V usage is TRBV9 and J usage is TRBJ1-4; D is unresolved. CDR1 is SGDLS and CDR2 is YYNGEE in the germline V gene. This CDR3 comprises 14 residues. The V end was cut by 4 bases, the J end by 0 bases, with 7 bases between. CDR3 sequence (DNA): TGTGCCAGCAGCATGGGCCCAACTAATGAAAAACTGTTTTTT. Translating gives CASSMGPTNEKLFF.

This sequence joins TRBV19 and TRBJ2-4; D is possibly TRBD2 (7 bases). Germline V CDR1 and CDR2: LNHDA, SQIVND (reference sequence). V lost 1 base and J 0 bases, leaving 13 bases between the germline ends. The CDR3 sequence is 17 residues long. CDR3 amino acids: CASSIGGGALAKNIQYF. CDR3 sequence (DNA): TGTGCCAGTAGTATAGGTGGGGGGGCACTAGCCAAAAACATTCAGTACTTC.

The genes are TRBV7-2 and TRBJ2-7, with a tentative D call TRBD2 (5 bases). The ends were cut back, 1 base at V and 2 bases at J, with 15 bases in the middle. The CDR3 spans 16 residues. From germline, CDR1 is SGHTA and CDR2 FQGNSA. As DNA, the CDR3 is TGTGCCAGCAGCTTAGGGCCCGTTGGAGGCGCCTACGAGCAGTACTTC. It encodes CASSLGPVGGAYEQYF.

Note on this clone: The sample carries other DNA sequences with the same CDR3. J is TRBJ2-1 and V is TRBV7-2, with D possibly TRBD1 on 5 matching bases. Germline V gene sequence: CDR1 SGHTA, CDR2 FQGNSA. The CDR3 consists of 13 residues. Trimming took 1 base from V and 6 from J, leaving 7 bases between them. In nucleotides, the CDR3 is TGTGCCAGCAGCTTAGTCAGGGCCAATGAGCAGTTCTTC. Protein product: CASSLVRANEQFF.

The gene calls are TRBV30 and TRBJ2-2, with 7 bases lining up with TRBD2. The CDR3 consists of 16 residues. The junction had 13 bases not matched to a gene; V was cut back by 3 bases and J by 6 bases. The V gene's germline CDR1 is GTSNPN and CDR2 SVGIG (reference sequence). CDR3 region: CAWSSYGEGRAGELFF. DNA for the CDR3: TGTGCCTGGAGCTCGTACGGGGAGGGCCGTGCCGGGGAGCTGTTTTTT.

This chain connects TRBV4-1 to TRBJ2-7; TRBD2 matches 9 bases. The length of the CDR3 is 16 residues. Trimming removed 4 bases from V and 6 bases from J; junction bases left unmatched: 13. The germline CDR1 and CDR2 sequences are MGHRA and YSYEKL. This CDR3 is CASSRIGAGGPGEQYF. The CDR3 DNA sequence: TGCGCCAGCAGCCGCATTGGGGCGGGAGGGCCGGGCGAGCAGTACTTC.

This clone appeared a few times. This chain uses TRBV7-9 with TRBJ2-7; D remains unclear. The germline CDR1 and CDR2 sequences are SEHNR and FQNEAQ (reference sequence). The V gene lost 8 bases and the J gene lost 2 bases, with 16 bases spanning the gap. This CDR3 comprises 14 residues. The DNA of the CDR3 is TGTGCCAGCGGTCCCCCGTCCAGCCCCTACGAGCAGTACTTC. As protein: CASGPPSSPYEQYF.

This chain links TRBV2 with TRBJ2-1, with D perhaps given as TRBD1 or TRBD2 (5 bases each). Germline CDR1 and CDR2: SNHLY and FYNNEI. The CDR3 sequence is 12 residues long. Between the trimmed V and J ends, which lost 5 bases and 14 bases, there was a span of 16 bases. The CDR3 loop reads CASSTRASREFF. CDR3 nucleotide sequence: TGTGCCAGCAGTACTAGGGCTAGCAGGGAGTTCTTC.

Details on this clone: Other nucleotide sequences in the sample specify the same CDR3. This chain joins TRBV5-1 and TRBJ2-3, with D maybe TRBD2 (6 bases). The germline V gene encodes CDR1 SGHRS and CDR2 YFSETQ. The ends were cut back, 4 bases at V and 1 base at J, with 13 bases in the middle. The CDR3 length is 15 residues. CDR3 loop: CASSREGGRTDTQYF. The CDR3 DNA sequence: TGCGCCAGCAGCCGTGAGGGAGGACGCACAGATACGCAGTATTTT.

This clone was detected a few times. This chain joins TRBV6-1 and TRBJ1-4; D call uncertain. This CDR3 is 14 amino acids long. The germline CDR1 and CDR2 sequences are MNHNS and SASEGT. With 2 bases removed from V and 8 bases from J, the gap between germline ends came to 12 bases. In nucleotides, the CDR3 is TGTGCCAGCAGTGAAAGTGGTTCTCCCGAAAAACTGTTTTTT. Translation gives CASSESGSPEKLFF.

The gene calls are TRBV30 and TRBJ2-5, with TRBD1 as a possible D gene (5 bases). The closer fit of TRBJ2-7 to the DNA end suggests the J call may be wrong. The CDR3 is 15 amino acids. Germline V gene data show CDR1 as GTSNPN and CDR2 as SVGIG (reference sequence). The CDR3 here is CAWKRGGGRNYEQYF. The CDR3 region has the DNA TGTGCCTGGAAAAGGGGTGGCGGCCGTAACTACGAGCAGTACTTC.

V usage is TRBV28 and J usage is TRBJ2-3; 10 bases are a match to TRBD2. V lost 2 bases and J lost 5; bases outside the gene matches: 13. CDR3 length: 18 residues. Per germline, CDR1 MDHEN and CDR2 SYDVKM. DNA for the CDR3: TGTGCCAGCAGTTTAGTGAGCGGGAGGGCGGAAGGGGAAGATACGCAGTATTTT. This translates into CASSLVSGRAEGEDTQYF.

With respect to this clone: This sequence may be a read error, since a much larger clone differs from it by one base. The chain links TRBV11-1 to TRBJ2-2; D uncertain. The CDR3 runs 11 residues. The V and J ends lost 2 bases and 6 bases respectively, with 1 base between them. CDR1 SGHAT and CDR2 FQDESV come from the germline V gene (reference sequence). The CDR3 protein is CASSLSGELFF. CDR3 sequence (DNA): TGTGCCAGCAGCTTATCCGGGGAGCTGTTTTTT.

The genes are TRBV6-6 and TRBJ1-2; 7 nucleotides align to TRBD1. Trimming removed 2 bases from V and 8 bases from J; junction bases left unmatched: 5. The CDR3 spans 13 residues. Per the germline V gene, CDR1 is MNHNY and CDR2 is SVGAGI (reference sequence). The CDR3 bases are TGTGCCAGCAGTTACCGACAGGGCGGAGGCTACACCTTC. This sequence encodes CASSYRQGGGYTF.

The chain links TRBV5-1 to TRBJ2-7; the D gene is possibly TRBD1 (7 bases). Trimming shortened V by 0 bases and J by 5 bases, and 18 bases separated the two germline ends. Germline V gene data show CDR1 as SGHRS and CDR2 as YFSETQ. CDR3 size: 16 residues. CDR3 coding DNA: TGCGCCAGCAGCTTGGTATTTCGACAGGGACTGAACGAGCAGTACTTC. Residues: CASSLVFRQGLNEQYF.